A single TCR beta chain is shown here with its context. This sample was taken from a study of cytomegalovirus exposure and HLA in healthy donors. Per germline, CDR1 SSHAT and CDR2 FNYEAQ (reference sequence). This CDR3 region has 15 residues. V gave up 1 base and J gave up 3 bases, with 7 bases separating them. The repertoire was sequenced with immunoSEQ multiplex PCR; TCRdb's copy has only in-frame clones and lacks some. The profile shows about 260,000 clones, 80% to 95% of them singletons. The chain combines TRBV7-7 with TRBJ2-6; D gene unclear. The sequenced material came from PBMCs. The receptor was derived from a woman aged 25-40 years in good health and CMV-seronegative. CDR3 region: CASSLGGYGANVLTF. DNA of the CDR3: TGTGCCAGCAGCTTAGGAGGTTATGGGGCCAACGTCCTGACTTTC.